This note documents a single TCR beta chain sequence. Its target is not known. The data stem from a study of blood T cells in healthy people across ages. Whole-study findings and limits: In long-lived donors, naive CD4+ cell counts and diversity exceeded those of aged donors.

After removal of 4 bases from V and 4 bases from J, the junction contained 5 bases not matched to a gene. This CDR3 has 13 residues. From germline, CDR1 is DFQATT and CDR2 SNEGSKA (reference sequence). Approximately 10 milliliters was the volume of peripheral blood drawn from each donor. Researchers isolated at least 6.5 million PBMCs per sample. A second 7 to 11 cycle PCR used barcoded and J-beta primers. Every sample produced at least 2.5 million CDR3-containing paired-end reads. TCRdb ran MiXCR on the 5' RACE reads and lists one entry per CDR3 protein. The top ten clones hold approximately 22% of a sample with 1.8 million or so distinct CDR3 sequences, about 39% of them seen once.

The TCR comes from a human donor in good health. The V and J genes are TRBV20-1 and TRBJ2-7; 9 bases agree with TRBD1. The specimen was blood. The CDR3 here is CSAKPGQGYEQYF. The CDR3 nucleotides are TGCAGTGCTAAACCGGGACAGGGTTACGAGCAGTACTTC.